This T cell receptor (beta chain) came from a study of cytomegalovirus exposure and HLA in healthy donors. Overall study findings and caveats: In vitro assays verified that a few CMV-associated chains recognized CMV antigens specifically. Per published reports, the classifier diagnosed cytomegalovirus status with high specificity and sensitivity.

For this clone: No antigen is known for it.

Trimming removed 2 bases at V and 1 base at J, with 14 bases between. This CDR3 has 16 residues. Germline CDR1 reads SEHNR; CDR2 reads FQNEAQ (reference sequence). PCR primers comprised 60 Vbeta and 13 Jbeta primers. This table comes from immunoSEQ multiplex PCR, and its TCRdb copy is limited to in-frame clones, with some not included. This sample's table reports more than 85,000 clones. V and J are TRBV7-9 and TRBJ2-5; TRBD2 might be the D (5 bases). The TCR was taken from a girl aged 10 to 17 in good health and CMV-seropositive. Sequencing was carried out using PBMCs. CDR3 amino acids: CASSLLRGSSQETQYF. CDR3 nucleotide sequence: TGTGCCAGCAGCTTACTACGGGGATCAAGCCAAGAGACCCAGTACTTC.